A single sample is the source of the 17 T cell receptor beta chains below, sequenced in a study of OX40 agonist ivuxolimab in advanced cancers. Libraries were prepared by immunoSEQ multiplex PCR; TCRdb keeps only in-frame clonotypes and omits some of them. The data contain tens of thousands of clones, 85% to 90% of them seen just once; the ten biggest clones take up 0.33%. This sample comprised CD4+ or CD8+ T cells sorted from blood, obtained in a trial of the OX40 agonist ivuxolimab. These receptors were collected from an adult with an advanced solid tumor such as melanoma, head and neck, liver or kidney cancer.

The chain joins TRBV9 to TRBJ2-5; the D gene is possibly TRBD2 (7 bases). V gave up 1 base and J gave up 4 bases, with 8 bases separating them. Germline values: CDR1 SGDLS, CDR2 YYNGEE. CDR3 size: 13 residues. The CDR3 loop is CASSVRGGETQYF. CDR3 nucleotide sequence: TGTGCCAGCAGCGTAAGGGGGGGAGAGACCCAGTACTTC.

This clone was counted only a few times. The chain combines TRBV19 with TRBJ1-1; D might be TRBD1 (6 bases). Trimming left V 6 bases short and J 2 bases short, with 19 bases between. Germline V gives CDR1 LNHDA, CDR2 SQIVND (reference sequence). CDR3 length: 16 residues. The CDR3 DNA reads TGTGCCAGTAGCCCCACCGATGACAGGAGAAACACTGAAGCTTTCTTT. Its translation is CASSPTDDRRNTEAFF.

V is TRBV18 and J is TRBJ1-6, with D possibly TRBD1 on 5 matching bases. This CDR3 comprises 15 residues. Between the trimmed V and J ends, which lost 1 base and 9 bases, there was a span of 13 bases. Germline values: CDR1 KGHSH, CDR2 LQKENI. CDR3 sequence: CASSPQGQRGSPLHF. Here the CDR3 DNA reads TGTGCCAGCTCACCACAGGGTCAGAGGGGTTCACCCCTCCACTTT.

The genes are TRBV5-1 and TRBJ2-1; TRBD2 matches 14 bases. Germline assignment: CDR1 SGHRS and CDR2 YFSETQ. CDR3 length equals 16 residues. V lost 5 bases to trimming and J lost 6 bases; unmatched junction nucleotides: 7. The CDR3 reads CASRVETSGRVNEQFF. CDR3 DNA sequence: TGCGCCAGCAGGGTTGAGACTAGCGGGAGGGTCAATGAGCAGTTCTTC. The entire variable domain, with the rest obtained from reference TRBV5-1 and TRBJ2-1, is as follows: KAGVTQTPRYLIKTRGQQVTLSCSPISGHRSVSWYQQTPGQGLQFLFEYFSETQRNKGNFPGRFSGRQFSNSRSEMNVSTLELGDSALYLCASRVETSGRVNEQFFGPGTRLTVL.

This clone was recorded a few times. This chain links TRBV2 with TRBJ1-5; D perhaps matches TRBD1 (6 bases). Germline values: CDR1 SNHLY, CDR2 FYNNEI. The CDR3 loop spans 15 amino acids. V was pared by 6 bases and J by 7 bases, with 19 bases between. CDR3 sequence reads: CASRGQTAGGQPQHF. The CDR3 bases are TGTGCCAGCAGGGGACAAACGGCGGGGGGACAGCCCCAGCATTTT. The full variable domain, with the rest looked up from reference TRBV2 and TRBJ1-5, is EPEVTQTPSHQVTQMGQEVILRCVPISNHLYFYWYRQILGQKVEFLVSFYNNEISEKSEIFDDQFSVERPDGSNFTLKIRSTKLEDSAMYFCASRGQTAGGQPQHFGDGTRLSIL.

This clone was found once. The junction shows a germline mismatch at one end, possibly a read error. The chain joins TRBV5-1 to TRBJ2-3; TRBD1 might be the D (5 bases). The CDR3 has 14 amino acids. CDR1 is SGHRS, CDR2 YFSETQ, per germline. CDR3 protein: CASSLVESTGTQYF. The CDR3 coding sequence is TGCGCCAGCAGCTTGGTAGAGTCCACAGGTACGCAGTATTTT. The full variable domain, completed using reference TRBV5-1 and TRBJ2-3, is KAGVTQTPRYLIKTRGQQVTLSCSPISGHRSVSWYQQTPGQGLQFLFEYFSETQRNKGNFPGRFSGRQFSNSRSEMNVSTLELGDSALYLCASSLVESTGTQYFGPGTRLTVL.

The chain recombines TRBV7-9 with TRBJ2-7; D is ambiguous. Trimming removed 1 base from V and 5 bases from J, with 18 bases in between. The CDR3 consists of 16 residues. In germline, CDR1 is SEHNR, CDR2 FQNEAQ (reference sequence). CDR3 amino acids: CASSLDGGPRRHEQYF. The CDR3, as DNA: TGTGCCAGCAGCTTAGATGGCGGTCCGCGTAGGCACGAGCAGTACTTC.

This clone was detected once. CDR3 residues: CASSLSSTEAFF. CDR3 in DNA: TGTGCCAGCAGCCTATCTTCCACTGAAGCTTTCTTT. The chain links TRBV7-2 to TRBJ1-1; D is unclear. CDR1 and CDR2 (germline): SGHTA, FQGNSA. V lost 5 bases and J lost 4, with 8 bases in between. This CDR3 has 12 amino acids.

V and J are TRBV7-9 and TRBJ2-5; D tentatively reads TRBD1 or TRBD2 (7 bases each). The V end was cut by 3 bases, the J end by 1 base, with 12 bases between. This CDR3 is 15 amino acids long. The germline CDR1 and CDR2 sequences are SEHNR and FQNEAQ (reference sequence). The CDR3 sequence: CASSFRGGGQETQYF. The CDR3 bases are TGTGCCAGCAGCTTCAGGGGGGGAGGCCAAGAGACCCAGTACTTC.

The chain recombines TRBV6-1 with TRBJ2-3; D not resolved. The germline V and J ends were trimmed by 3 bases and 1 base, with 5 bases remaining between them. In germline, CDR1 is MNHNS, CDR2 SASEGT. The CDR3 extends over 13 amino acids. In DNA, the CDR3 is TGTGCCAGCAGTGATTTGGGCACAGATACGCAGTATTTT. It specifies CASSDLGTDTQYF.

The chain uses TRBV15 and TRBJ2-7; D ambiguous. There are 15 residues in the CDR3. V shed 6 bases and J shed 2 bases, with 17 bases lying between them. Germline V gene lookup returns CDR1 LNHNV and CDR2 YYDKDF (reference sequence). The CDR3 sequence: CATSPDREIPYEQYF. The CDR3 nucleotides read TGTGCCACCAGTCCCGACCGAGAAATACCCTACGAGCAGTACTTC.

The V and J genes are TRBV6-1 and TRBJ2-1; D gene unclear. Germline CDR1 reads MNHNS; CDR2 reads SASEGT. With 1 base removed from V and 10 bases from J, the gap between germline ends came to 5 bases. The CDR3 runs to 11 residues. In nucleotides, the CDR3 is TGTGCCAGCAGTGAAGGATACGAGCAGTTCTTC. Amino acid sequence: CASSEGYEQFF.

The V call is TRBV5-6, the J call TRBJ1-2; 8 positions agree with TRBD1. The CDR3 runs 13 residues. The germline V gene encodes CDR1 SGHDT and CDR2 YYEEEE. V lost 4 bases, J lost 7 bases, and 6 bases stayed unmatched. CDR3 in amino acids: CASSAQGVSGYTF. CDR3 DNA sequence: TGTGCCAGCAGCGCACAGGGGGTGAGTGGCTACACCTTC.

CDR3 amino acids: CASSLAYEQFF. The CDR3 bases are TGTGCCAGCAGTTTGGCGTATGAGCAGTTCTTC. This chain uses TRBV28 with TRBJ2-1; D gene unclear. The CDR3 loop spans 11 amino acids. Trimming shortened V by 3 bases and J by 8 bases, and 5 bases separated the two germline ends. Per germline, CDR1 MDHEN and CDR2 SYDVKM.

The chain joins TRBV20-1 to TRBJ1-2; D is ambiguous. Trimming stripped 6 bases from V and 14 bases from J, with 19 bases between. The CDR3 totals 11 residues. From germline, CDR1 is DFQATT and CDR2 SNEGSKA (reference sequence). Here the CDR3 reads CSAYIKETHTF. The CDR3 DNA reads as TGCAGTGCCTACATTAAGGAGACCCATACCTTC.

The chain employs TRBV18 and TRBJ2-3; 13 nucleotides line up with TRBD2. Germline V gene lookup returns CDR1 KGHSH and CDR2 LQKENI. The CDR3 contains 17 residues. Trimming cost V 4 bases and J 3 bases; bases outside gene matches: 7. The DNA for the CDR3 is TGTGCCAGCTCACTGGGACTAGCGGGAAGATTAACAGATACGCAGTATTTT. Translating gives CASSLGLAGRLTDTQYF.

The V and J genes are TRBV19 and TRBJ2-7; 9 nucleotides line up with TRBD1. V was pared by 5 bases and J by 6 bases, with 14 bases of the junction left unmatched. The CDR3 has 16 amino acids. Germline V CDR1 and CDR2: LNHDA, SQIVND (reference sequence). CDR3: CASSPSTGGASIEQYF. Written as DNA, the CDR3 is TGTGCCAGTAGTCCTTCGACAGGGGGGGCATCTATCGAGCAGTACTTC.